One sample yielded the 5 T cell receptor beta chains listed below, sequenced in a study of T cells expressing NK-cell markers. TCRdb reanalyzed the 5' RACE reads and collapses them to one entry per CDR3 protein, without DNA. The listing records around 470,000 distinct CDR3 sequences. Input material: blood T cells: a sorted CD56 or NKG2C T cell subset, CD4+ or CD8+ T cells, or bulk PBMC T cells (not recorded which). All receptors derive from a woman aged 45-59 years in good health.

This chain links TRBV7-2 with TRBJ2-7. Germline-derived CDR1 and CDR2 are SGHTA and FQGNSA. CDR3 size: 14 residues. CDR3: CASSFDSGSNEQYF.

This chain uses TRBV20-1 with TRBJ2-1; TCRdb outputs TRBD1, but without DNA this stays unchecked. The CDR3 has 14 amino acids. CDR1 DFQATT and CDR2 SNEGSKA come from the germline V gene (reference sequence). The CDR3: CSAPGDISYNEQFF.

The rearrangement uses TRBV10-3 and TRBJ2-1; TCRdb picks TRBD2, but there is no DNA to check that call. The CDR3 has 16 amino acids. Germline loops: CDR1 ENHRY, CDR2 SYGVKD. This CDR3 is CAISESLGLADNEQFF.

The V and J genes are TRBV27 and TRBJ2-1; TCRdb gives TRBD2 as the D gene, but with no DNA this cannot be confirmed. The V gene's germline CDR1 is MNHEY and CDR2 SMNVEV (reference sequence). The CDR3 consists of 13 residues. The CDR3 protein is CAPGTSGLDEQFF.

The chain couples TRBV5-8 to TRBJ1-1; without DNA, the TCRdb call of TRBD1 cannot be checked. The germline gives CDR1 SGHTS, CDR2 YDEGEE. The CDR3 sequence is 15 residues long. The CDR3 region is CASSLGSGQDTEAFF.